These 13 T cell receptor beta chains originate from one sample sequenced in a study of blood T cell repertoires in COVID-19. Libraries were prepared by immunoSEQ multiplex PCR; TCRdb keeps only in-frame clonotypes and omits some of them. Found here are under 450,000 clones, 86% of them singletons; the top ten hold roughly 6.6%. Sequencing used peripheral blood. The receptor source for this set is a woman aged 60-75 years with COVID-19, enrolled during active disease.

V is TRBV5-1 and J is TRBJ1-4; D is unclear. CDR3 length equals 17 residues. Trimming stripped 0 bases from V and 8 bases from J, with 20 bases between. CDR1 is SGHRS, CDR2 YFSETQ, per germline. The CDR3 is CASSLDRGPSSGEKLFF. In DNA, the CDR3 is TGCGCCAGCAGCTTGGATCGGGGTCCCTCCTCCGGGGAAAAACTGTTTTTT. Together with reference TRBV5-1 and TRBJ1-4, the CDR3 gives the full variable domain: KAGVTQTPRYLIKTRGQQVTLSCSPISGHRSVSWYQQTPGQGLQFLFEYFSETQRNKGNFPGRFSGRQFSNSRSEMNVSTLELGDSALYLCASSLDRGPSSGEKLFFGSGTQLSVL.

This sequence joins TRBV18 and TRBJ1-2; 7 bases are a match to TRBD1. The trim removed 2 bases at V and 6 bases at J, leaving 9 bases unmatched. There are 15 residues in the CDR3. CDR1 and CDR2 from the germline V gene are KGHSH and LQKENI. This CDR3 is CASSPVGGASDGYTF. DNA of the CDR3: TGTGCCAGCTCACCAGTAGGGGGCGCTTCTGATGGCTACACCTTC.

This chain links TRBV16 with TRBJ2-7; 11 nucleotides line up with TRBD1. The CDR3 is made up of 14 amino acids. Germline V CDR1 and CDR2: KGHSY, FQNENV. V was pared by 5 bases and J by 4 bases, with 4 bases of the junction left unmatched. CDR3 protein: CASSSRDRGYEQYF. CDR3 sequence (DNA): TGTGCCAGCAGCTCCCGGGACAGGGGGTACGAGCAGTACTTC. Looking up the rest from reference TRBV16 and TRBJ2-7 gives the full variable domain: GEEVAQTPKHLVRGEGQKAKLYCAPIKGHSYVFWYQQVLKNEFKFLISFQNENVFDETGMPKERFSAKCLPNSPCSLEIQATKLEDSAVYFCASSSRDRGYEQYFGPGTRLTVT.

This sequence joins TRBV19 and TRBJ2-7; maybe TRBD1 (5 bases). The length of the CDR3 is 13 residues. V gave up 5 bases and J gave up 0 bases, with 8 bases separating them. Germline V gene sequence: CDR1 LNHDA, CDR2 SQIVND (reference sequence). This CDR3 reads CASSAGFSYEQYF. CDR3 nucleotide sequence: TGTGCCAGTAGTGCAGGGTTCTCCTACGAGCAGTACTTC.

This clone appeared a single time. The chain couples TRBV5-1 to TRBJ1-1, with 7 positions matching TRBD1. The CDR3 sequence is 16 residues long. Losses at the gene ends were 4 bases for V and 4 bases for J; bases not matched to a gene: 13. Per the germline V gene, CDR1 is SGHRS and CDR2 is YFSETQ. The CDR3 DNA sequence: TGCGCCAGCAGCCCCTCAGGAGGGGGCTGGTCCACTGAAGCTTTCTTT. Encoded protein: CASSPSGGGWSTEAFF.

This clone has just one count. The chain uses TRBV5-1 and TRBJ2-1; D is possibly TRBD2 (6 bases). CDR3 length: 15 residues. Trimming removed 2 bases from V and 8 bases from J, with 17 bases in between. In germline, CDR1 is SGHRS, CDR2 YFSETQ. The CDR3 nucleotides are TGCGCCAGCAGCTTTACAGGAGGGTCGGACTATGAGCAGTTCTTC. It yields the protein CASSFTGGSDYEQFF.

The chain carries TRBV5-1 and TRBJ2-2; 8 nucleotides agree with TRBD1. From germline, CDR1 is SGHRS and CDR2 YFSETQ. This CDR3 is built from 16 residues. After removal of 0 bases from V and 6 bases from J, the junction contained 7 bases not matched to a gene. The CDR3 nucleotides are TGCGCCAGCAGCTTGGAGCCATGGACAGGGCCCGGGGAGCTGTTTTTT. Translating gives CASSLEPWTGPGELFF.

The chain uses TRBV27 and TRBJ1-2, with TRBD1 matching over 8 bases. In germline, CDR1 is MNHEY, CDR2 SMNVEV (reference sequence). This CDR3 has 15 amino acids. The ends lost 3 bases at V and 7 bases at J; junction bases unmatched: 10. The CDR3 region has the DNA TGTGCCAGCAGTTTTCTAGGACAGGGTTTAGGTGGCTACACCTTC. Translation: CASSFLGQGLGGYTF.

This chain links TRBV4-1 with TRBJ1-4, with D tentatively TRBD1 (5 bases). CDR1 is MGHRA, CDR2 YSYEKL, per germline. The V end was cut by 3 bases, the J end by 6 bases, with 17 bases between. The CDR3 contains 16 residues. The CDR3 DNA reads as TGCGCCAGCAGCCATGACTTCAGGGTTACGGATGAAAAACTGTTTTTT. It specifies CASSHDFRVTDEKLFF.

This chain uses TRBV10-3 with TRBJ2-1; TRBD1 aligns across 9 bases. V shed 7 bases and J 9 bases; nucleotides not matched to a gene: 10. CDR3 length: 14 residues. The germline CDR1 and CDR2 sequences are ENHRY and SYGVKD. The chain's CDR3 is CAIKGQGMAIEQFF. The CDR3 DNA is TGTGCCATCAAGGGACAGGGAATGGCTATTGAGCAGTTCTTC.

Comment on this clone: A junction boundary mismatches the germline segment, possibly from a read error. The chain joins TRBV20-1 to TRBJ2-7, with 10 nucleotides matching TRBD2. CDR1 and CDR2 from the germline V gene are DFQATT and SNEGSKA (reference sequence). This CDR3 contains 11 residues. DNA for the CDR3: TGCAGTGCTAGAGATCTAGCGGGGGCCAACTTC. It translates to CSARDLAGANF.

This clone was seen only a few times. The V call is TRBV27, the J call TRBJ2-7; 7 bases fit TRBD1. J was trimmed by 0 bases and V by 5 bases; bases with no gene match: 7. The CDR3 runs to 15 residues. The germline CDR1 and CDR2 sequences are MNHEY and SMNVEV (reference sequence). This CDR3 is CASSELNRGSYEQYF. CDR3 coding DNA: TGTGCCAGCAGTGAATTAAACAGGGGCTCCTACGAGCAGTACTTC.

This chain connects TRBV18 to TRBJ2-7; D perhaps matches TRBD1 (6 bases). Germline V gives CDR1 KGHSH, CDR2 LQKENI. CDR3 size: 13 residues. V dropped 5 bases and J dropped 3 bases, with 11 bases sitting between them. This chain's CDR3 is CASSTGQVYEQYF. CDR3 DNA: TGTGCCAGCTCAACAGGGCAAGTCTACGAGCAGTACTTC.